This section outlines one T cell receptor (beta chain) sequence together with its context. The CDR3 runs to 13 residues. V shed 7 bases and J 0 bases; nucleotides not matched to a gene: 2. Germline V lookup: CDR1 SGHRS, CDR2 YFSETQ. This entry is derived from a study of blood T cell repertoires in COVID-19. Original analysis: Nucleated cell number was recorded as an estimate derived from reference gene primer amplification. The repertoire was sequenced with immunoSEQ multiplex PCR; TCRdb's copy has only in-frame clones and lacks some. D and trimming were read from the DNA, whereas the V and J calls and clone size are those reported in that table. The sample lists about 200,000 clones; around 83% were seen once.

The TCR was taken from a woman aged 80 or over with acute or convalescent COVID-19. Sequencing was done on a sample of peripheral blood. V usage is TRBV5-1 and J usage is TRBJ2-3; 7 bases match TRBD1. In DNA, the CDR3 is TGCGCCAGCGGGACAGACAGCACAGATACGCAGTATTTT. It translates to CASGTDSTDTQYF.